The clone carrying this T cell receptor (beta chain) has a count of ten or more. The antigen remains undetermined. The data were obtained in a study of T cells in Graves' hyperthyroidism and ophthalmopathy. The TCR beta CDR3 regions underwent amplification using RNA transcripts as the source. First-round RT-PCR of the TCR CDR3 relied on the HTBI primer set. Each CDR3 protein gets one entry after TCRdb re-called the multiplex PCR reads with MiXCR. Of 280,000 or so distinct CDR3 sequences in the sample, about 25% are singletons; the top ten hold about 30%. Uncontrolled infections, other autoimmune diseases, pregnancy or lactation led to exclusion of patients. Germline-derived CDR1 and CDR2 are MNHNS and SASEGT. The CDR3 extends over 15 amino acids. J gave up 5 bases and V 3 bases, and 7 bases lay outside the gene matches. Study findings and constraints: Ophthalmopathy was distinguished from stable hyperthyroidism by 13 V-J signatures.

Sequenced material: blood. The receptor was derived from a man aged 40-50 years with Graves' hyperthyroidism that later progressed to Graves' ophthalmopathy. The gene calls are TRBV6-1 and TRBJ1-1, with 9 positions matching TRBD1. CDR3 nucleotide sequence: TGTGCCAGCAGTGAGTCGGGACAGGGTATGACTGAAGCTTTCTTT. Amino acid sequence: CASSESGQGMTEAFF.